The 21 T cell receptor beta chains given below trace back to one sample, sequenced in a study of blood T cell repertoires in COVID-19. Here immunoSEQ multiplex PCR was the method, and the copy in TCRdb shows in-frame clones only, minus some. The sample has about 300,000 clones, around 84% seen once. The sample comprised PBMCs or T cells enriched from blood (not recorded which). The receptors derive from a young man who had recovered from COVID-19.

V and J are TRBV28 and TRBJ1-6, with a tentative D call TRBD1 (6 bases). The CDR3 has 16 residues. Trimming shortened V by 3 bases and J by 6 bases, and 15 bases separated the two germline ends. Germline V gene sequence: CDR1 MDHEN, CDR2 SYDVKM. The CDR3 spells CASSFVGGQLNSPLHF. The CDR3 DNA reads TGTGCCAGCAGTTTTGTGGGTGGACAGCTTAATTCACCCCTCCACTTT. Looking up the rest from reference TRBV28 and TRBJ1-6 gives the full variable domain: DVKVTQSSRYLVKRTGEKVFLECVQDMDHENMFWYRQDPGLGLRLIYFSYDVKMKEKGDIPEGYSVSREKKERFSLILESASTNQTSMYLCASSFVGGQLNSPLHFGNGTRLTVT.

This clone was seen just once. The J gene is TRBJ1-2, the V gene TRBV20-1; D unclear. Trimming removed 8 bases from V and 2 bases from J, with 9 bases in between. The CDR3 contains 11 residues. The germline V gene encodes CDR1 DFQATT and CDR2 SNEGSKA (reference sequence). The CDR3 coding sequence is TGCAGTCCTCTCAGAAACTATGGCTACACCTTC. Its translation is CSPLRNYGYTF.

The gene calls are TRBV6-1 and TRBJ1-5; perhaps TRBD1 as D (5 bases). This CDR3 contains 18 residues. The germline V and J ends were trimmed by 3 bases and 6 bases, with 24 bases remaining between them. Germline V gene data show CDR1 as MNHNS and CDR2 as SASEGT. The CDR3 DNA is TGTGCCAGCAGTGATAAGGTATTAGGGGAGGTTCGTGTTCAGCCCCAGCATTTT. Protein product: CASSDKVLGEVRVQPQHF.

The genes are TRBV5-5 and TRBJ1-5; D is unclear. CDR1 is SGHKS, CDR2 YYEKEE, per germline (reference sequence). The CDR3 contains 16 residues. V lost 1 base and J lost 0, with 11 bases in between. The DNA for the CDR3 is TGTGCCAGCAGCTTGTGGCCGGGGAATAGCAATCAGCCCCAGCATTTT. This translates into CASSLWPGNSNQPQHF. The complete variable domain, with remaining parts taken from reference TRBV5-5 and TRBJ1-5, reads DAGVTQSPTHLIKTRGQQVTLRCSPISGHKSVSWYQQVLGQGPQFIFQYYEKEERGRGNFPDRFSARQFPNYSSELNVNALLLGDSALYLCASSLWPGNSNQPQHFGDGTRLSIL.

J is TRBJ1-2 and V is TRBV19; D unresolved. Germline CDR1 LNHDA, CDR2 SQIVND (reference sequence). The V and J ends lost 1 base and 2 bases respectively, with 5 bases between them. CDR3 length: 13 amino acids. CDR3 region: CASSIGGNYGYTF. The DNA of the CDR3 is TGTGCCAGTAGTATAGGAGGAAACTATGGCTACACCTTC.

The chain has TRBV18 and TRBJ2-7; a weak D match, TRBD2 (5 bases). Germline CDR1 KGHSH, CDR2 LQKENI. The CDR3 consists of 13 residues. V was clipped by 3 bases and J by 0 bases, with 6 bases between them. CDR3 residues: CASSPGSSYEQYF. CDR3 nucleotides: TGTGCCAGCTCACCTGGGAGCTCCTACGAGCAGTACTTC. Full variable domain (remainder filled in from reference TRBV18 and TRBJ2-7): NAGVMQNPRHLVRRRGQEARLRCSPMKGHSHVYWYRQLPEEGLKFMVYLQKENIIDESGMPKERFSAEFPKEGPSILRIQQVVRGDSAAYFCASSPGSSYEQYFGPGTRLTVT.

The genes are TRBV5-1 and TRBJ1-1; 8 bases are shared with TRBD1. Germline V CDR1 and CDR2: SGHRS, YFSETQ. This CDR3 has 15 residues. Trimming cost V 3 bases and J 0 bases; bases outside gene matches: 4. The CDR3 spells CASSSRQGLNTEAFF. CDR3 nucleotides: TGCGCCAGCAGCTCCCGACAGGGGTTGAACACTGAAGCTTTCTTT.

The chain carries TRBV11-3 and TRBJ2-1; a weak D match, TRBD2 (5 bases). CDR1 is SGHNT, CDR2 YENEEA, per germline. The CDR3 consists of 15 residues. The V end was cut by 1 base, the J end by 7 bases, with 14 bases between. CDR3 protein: CASSLVASPRNEQFF. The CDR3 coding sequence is TGTGCCAGCAGCTTAGTGGCTAGCCCCAGAAATGAGCAGTTCTTC. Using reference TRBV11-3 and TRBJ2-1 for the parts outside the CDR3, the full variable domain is EAGVVQSPRYKIIEKKQPVAFWCNPISGHNTLYWYLQNLGQGPELLIRYENEEAVDDSQLPKDRFSAERLKGVDSTLKIQPAELGDSAVYLCASSLVASPRNEQFFGPGTRLTVL.

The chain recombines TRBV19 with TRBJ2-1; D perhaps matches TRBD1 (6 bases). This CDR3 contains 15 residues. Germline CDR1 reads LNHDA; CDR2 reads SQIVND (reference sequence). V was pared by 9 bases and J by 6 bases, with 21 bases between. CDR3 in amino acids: CASTQGGVVSNEQFF. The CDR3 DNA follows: TGTGCCAGCACACAGGGTGGGGTAGTTAGCAATGAGCAGTTCTTC.

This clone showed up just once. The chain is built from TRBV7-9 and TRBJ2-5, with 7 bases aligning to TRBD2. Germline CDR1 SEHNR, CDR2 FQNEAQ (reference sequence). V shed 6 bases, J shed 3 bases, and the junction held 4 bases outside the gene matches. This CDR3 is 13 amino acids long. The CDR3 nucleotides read TGTGCCAGCAGGGTCGGGGGGAAAGAGACCCAGTACTTC. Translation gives CASRVGGKETQYF.

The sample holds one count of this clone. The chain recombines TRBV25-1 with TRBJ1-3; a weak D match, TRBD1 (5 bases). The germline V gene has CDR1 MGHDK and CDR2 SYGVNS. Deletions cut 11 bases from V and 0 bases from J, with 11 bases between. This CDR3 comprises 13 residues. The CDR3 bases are TGTGCCTGCCAGGGCCTCTCTGGAAACACCATATATTTT. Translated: CACQGLSGNTIYF. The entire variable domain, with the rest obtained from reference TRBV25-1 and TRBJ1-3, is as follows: EADIYQTPRYLVIGTGKKITLECSQTMGHDKMYWYQQDPGMELHLIHYSYGVNSTEKGDLSSESTVSRIRTEHFPLTLESARPSHTSQYLCACQGLSGNTIYFGEGSWLTVV.

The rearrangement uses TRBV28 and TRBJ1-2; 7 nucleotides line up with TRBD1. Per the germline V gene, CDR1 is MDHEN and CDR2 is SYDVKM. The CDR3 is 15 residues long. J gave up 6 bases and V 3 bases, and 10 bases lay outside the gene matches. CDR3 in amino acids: CASSFFKQGFDGYTF. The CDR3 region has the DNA TGTGCCAGCAGTTTTTTTAAACAGGGGTTCGATGGCTACACCTTC.

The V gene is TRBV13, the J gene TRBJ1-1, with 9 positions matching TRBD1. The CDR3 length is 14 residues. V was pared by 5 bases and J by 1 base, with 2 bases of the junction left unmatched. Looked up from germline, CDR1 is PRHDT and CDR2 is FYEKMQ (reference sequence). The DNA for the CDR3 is TGTGCCAGCAGCGAGGGACAGGGGAACACTGAAGCTTTCTTT. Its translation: CASSEGQGNTEAFF.

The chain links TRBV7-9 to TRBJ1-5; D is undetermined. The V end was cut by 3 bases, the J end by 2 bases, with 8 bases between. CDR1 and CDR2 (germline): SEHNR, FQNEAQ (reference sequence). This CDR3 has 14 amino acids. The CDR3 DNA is TGTGCCAGCAGCTTGGTCGGGGGCAATCAGCCCCAGCATTTT. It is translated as CASSLVGGNQPQHF.

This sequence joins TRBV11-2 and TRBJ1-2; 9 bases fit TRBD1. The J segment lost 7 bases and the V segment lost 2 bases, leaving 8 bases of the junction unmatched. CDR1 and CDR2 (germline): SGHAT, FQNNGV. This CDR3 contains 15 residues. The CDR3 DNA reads TGTGCCAGCAGCTTATACCGGGACAGGGTTTTTGGCTACACCTTC. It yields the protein CASSLYRDRVFGYTF.

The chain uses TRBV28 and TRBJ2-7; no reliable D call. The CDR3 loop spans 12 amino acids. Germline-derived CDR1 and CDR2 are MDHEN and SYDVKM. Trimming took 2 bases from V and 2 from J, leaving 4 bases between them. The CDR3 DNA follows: TGTGCCAGCAGTTTAACTACCTACGAGCAGTACTTC. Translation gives CASSLTTYEQYF.

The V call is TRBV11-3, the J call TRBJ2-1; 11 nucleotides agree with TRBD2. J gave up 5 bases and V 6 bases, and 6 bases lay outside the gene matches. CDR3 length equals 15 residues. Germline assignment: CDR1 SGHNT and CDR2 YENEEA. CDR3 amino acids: CASRRGTSGHNEQFF. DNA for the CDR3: TGTGCCAGCAGAAGGGGGACTAGCGGACACAATGAGCAGTTCTTC.

The CDR3 sequence: CASSSVLAGGNNEQFF. CDR3 sequence (DNA): TGTGCCAGCAGTTCCGTCCTAGCGGGAGGAAACAATGAGCAGTTCTTC. This chain connects TRBV27 to TRBJ2-1; 11 bases map to TRBD2. The CDR3 loop spans 16 amino acids. V lost 4 bases to trimming and J lost 5 bases; unmatched junction nucleotides: 7. The germline gives CDR1 MNHEY, CDR2 SMNVEV (reference sequence).

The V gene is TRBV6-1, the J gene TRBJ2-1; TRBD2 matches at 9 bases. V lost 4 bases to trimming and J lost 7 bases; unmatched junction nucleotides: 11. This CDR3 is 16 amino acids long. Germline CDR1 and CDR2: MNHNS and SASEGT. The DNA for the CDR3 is TGTGCCAGCAGTGGATGGAAGGCGGGGGGGCAAAATGAGCAGTTCTTC. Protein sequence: CASSGWKAGGQNEQFF.

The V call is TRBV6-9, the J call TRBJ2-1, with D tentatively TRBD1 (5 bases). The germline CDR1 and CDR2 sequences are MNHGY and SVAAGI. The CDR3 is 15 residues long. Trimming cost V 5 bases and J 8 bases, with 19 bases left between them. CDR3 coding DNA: TGTGCCAGCAGTCTAGATCACGACAGAGACTATGAGCAGTTCTTC. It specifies CASSLDHDRDYEQFF.

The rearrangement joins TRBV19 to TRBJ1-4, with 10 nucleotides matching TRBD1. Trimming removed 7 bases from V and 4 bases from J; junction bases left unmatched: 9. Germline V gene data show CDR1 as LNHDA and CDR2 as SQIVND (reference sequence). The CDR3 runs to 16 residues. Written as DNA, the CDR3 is TGTGCCAGTACCAAGGACAGGGGGAATGTTAATGAAAAACTGTTTTTT. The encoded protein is CASTKDRGNVNEKLFF.